This T cell receptor (beta chain) was observed in a study of cytomegalovirus exposure and HLA in healthy donors. Looking at the study overall: Within an early data release were about 80 million unique TCRs drawn from HLA-typed donors. Points from the study as a whole: Among CMV-associated TCR beta chains, most appeared HLA-restricted in a later analysis. Common viral pathogens seemed, in a later analysis, to connect with several of the most significant clusters. Among immune exposure information, only CMV serostatus was available.

60 Vbeta and 13 Jbeta primers were used in PCR. This table comes from immunoSEQ multiplex PCR, and its TCRdb copy is limited to in-frame clones, with some not included. The sample records 150,000 to 200,000 clones, around 78% being singletons. V shed 10 bases and J shed 1 base, with 17 bases lying between them. This CDR3 spans 14 amino acids. Germline loops: CDR1 MGHRA, CDR2 YSYEKL. This clone was counted only a few times. Antigen specificity is unknown. Sequencing input: PBMCs. This chain links TRBV4-1 with TRBJ2-7; perhaps TRBD2 as D (6 bases). This TCR came from a young man in good health and CMV-seronegative. CDR3 sequence: CATRKQAGSYEQYF. The CDR3, as DNA: TGCGCCACCCGAAAACAGGCGGGATCCTACGAGCAGTACTTC.